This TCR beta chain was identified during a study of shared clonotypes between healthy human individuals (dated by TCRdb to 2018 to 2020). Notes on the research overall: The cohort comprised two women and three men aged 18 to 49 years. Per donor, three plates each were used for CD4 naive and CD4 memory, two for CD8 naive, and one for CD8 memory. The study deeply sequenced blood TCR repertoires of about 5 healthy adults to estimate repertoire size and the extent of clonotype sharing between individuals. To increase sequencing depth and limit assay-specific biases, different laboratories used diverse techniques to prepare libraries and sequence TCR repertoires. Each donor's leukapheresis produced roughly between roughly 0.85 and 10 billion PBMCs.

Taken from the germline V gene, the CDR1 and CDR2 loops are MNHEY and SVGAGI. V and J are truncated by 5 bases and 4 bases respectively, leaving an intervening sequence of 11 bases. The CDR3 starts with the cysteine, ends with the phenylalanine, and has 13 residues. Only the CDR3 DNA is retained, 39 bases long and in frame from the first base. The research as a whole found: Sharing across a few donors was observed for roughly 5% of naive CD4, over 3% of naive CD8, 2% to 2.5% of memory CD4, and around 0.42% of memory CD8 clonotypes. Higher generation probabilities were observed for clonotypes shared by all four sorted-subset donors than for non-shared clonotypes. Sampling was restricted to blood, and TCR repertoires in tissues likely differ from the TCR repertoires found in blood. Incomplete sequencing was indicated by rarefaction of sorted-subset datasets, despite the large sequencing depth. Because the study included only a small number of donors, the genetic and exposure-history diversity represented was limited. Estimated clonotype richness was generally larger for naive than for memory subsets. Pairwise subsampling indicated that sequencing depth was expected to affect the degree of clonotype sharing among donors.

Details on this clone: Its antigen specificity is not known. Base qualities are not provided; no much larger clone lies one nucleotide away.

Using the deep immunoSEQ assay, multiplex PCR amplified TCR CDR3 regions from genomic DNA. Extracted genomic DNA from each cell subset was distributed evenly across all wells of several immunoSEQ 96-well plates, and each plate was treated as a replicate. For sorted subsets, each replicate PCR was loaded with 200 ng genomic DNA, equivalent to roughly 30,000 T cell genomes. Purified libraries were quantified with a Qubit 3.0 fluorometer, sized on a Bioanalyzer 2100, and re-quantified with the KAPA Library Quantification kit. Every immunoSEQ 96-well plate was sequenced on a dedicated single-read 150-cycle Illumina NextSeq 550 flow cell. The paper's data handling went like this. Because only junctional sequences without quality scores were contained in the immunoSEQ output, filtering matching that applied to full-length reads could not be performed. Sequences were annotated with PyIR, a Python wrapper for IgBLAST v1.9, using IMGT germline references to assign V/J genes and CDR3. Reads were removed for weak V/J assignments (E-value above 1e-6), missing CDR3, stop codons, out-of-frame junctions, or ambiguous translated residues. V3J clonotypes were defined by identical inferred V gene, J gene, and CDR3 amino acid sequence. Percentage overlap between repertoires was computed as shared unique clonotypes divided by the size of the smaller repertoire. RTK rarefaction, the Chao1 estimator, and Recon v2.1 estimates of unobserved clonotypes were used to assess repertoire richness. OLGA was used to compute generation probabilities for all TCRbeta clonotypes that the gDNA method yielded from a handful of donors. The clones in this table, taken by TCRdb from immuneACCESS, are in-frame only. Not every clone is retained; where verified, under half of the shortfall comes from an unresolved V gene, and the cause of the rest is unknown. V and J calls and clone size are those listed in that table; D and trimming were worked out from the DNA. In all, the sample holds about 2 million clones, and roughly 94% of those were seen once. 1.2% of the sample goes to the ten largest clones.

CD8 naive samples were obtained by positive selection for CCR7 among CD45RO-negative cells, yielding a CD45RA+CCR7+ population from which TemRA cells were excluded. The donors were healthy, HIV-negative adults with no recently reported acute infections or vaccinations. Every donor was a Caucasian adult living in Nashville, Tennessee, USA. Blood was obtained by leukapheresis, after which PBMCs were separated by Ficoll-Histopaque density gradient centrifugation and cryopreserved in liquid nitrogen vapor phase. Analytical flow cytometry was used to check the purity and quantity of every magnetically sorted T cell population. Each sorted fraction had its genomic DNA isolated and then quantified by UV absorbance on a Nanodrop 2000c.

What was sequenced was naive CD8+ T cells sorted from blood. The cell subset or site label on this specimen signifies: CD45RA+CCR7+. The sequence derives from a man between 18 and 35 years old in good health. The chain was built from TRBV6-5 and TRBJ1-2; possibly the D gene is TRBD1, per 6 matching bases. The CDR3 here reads CASSQQGFYGYTF. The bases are TGTGCCAGCAGTCAACAGGGATTCTATGGCTACACCTTC.